Below, 6 T cell receptor beta chains from the same sample are listed, as sequenced in a study of shared clonotypes between healthy human individuals. The repertoire was sequenced with immunoSEQ multiplex PCR; TCRdb's copy has only in-frame clones and lacks some. The table includes 490,000 or so clones, 60% to 85% detected once. Sequencing was carried out using PBMCs. The receptor set was obtained from a woman aged 40 to 50 in good health. Some clones in this sample may be carry-over from other donors' samples.

The chain is built from TRBV4-3 and TRBJ2-1; tentatively, D is TRBD1 (5 bases). The V and J ends lost 4 bases and 1 base respectively, with 14 bases between them. Germline loops: CDR1 LGHNA, CDR2 YSLEER. This CDR3 region has 16 residues. The CDR3 reads CASSRGRGDSYNEQFF. CDR3 nucleotides: TGCGCCAGCAGCCGGGGCCGAGGTGATTCCTACAATGAGCAGTTCTTC.

CDR3 bases: TGTGCCAGCAGTTTTGACGGGGGCAATGAGCAGTTCTTC. This translates into CASSFDGGNEQFF. This chain connects TRBV27 to TRBJ2-1; D perhaps matches TRBD2 (6 bases). This CDR3 is 13 amino acids long. Germline V CDR1 and CDR2: MNHEY, SMNVEV (reference sequence). Trimming took 3 bases from V and 6 from J, leaving 9 bases between them.

This clone was recorded at least ten times. The V gene is TRBV2, the J gene TRBJ1-4; D remains ambiguous. The CDR3 runs 15 residues. Germline CDR1 and CDR2: SNHLY and FYNNEI. The V gene lost 1 base and the J gene lost 3 bases, with 9 bases spanning the gap. The CDR3, as DNA: TGTGCCAGCAGTGAAGGACGTTGGTCTAATGAAAAACTGTTTTTT. This encodes CASSEGRWSNEKLFF.

The chain employs TRBV10-1 and TRBJ2-7; D might be TRBD1 (6 bases). CDR1 is WNHNN, CDR2 SYGVQD, per germline (reference sequence). Trimming cost V 2 bases and J 5 bases, with 16 bases left between them. The CDR3 has 15 amino acids. The CDR3, as DNA: TGCGCCAGCAGTGAGAGGCAAAGGGGACAAAACGAGCAGTACTTC. As protein: CASSERQRGQNEQYF.

This sequence joins TRBV5-1 and TRBJ2-1, with D unclear. Between the trimmed V and J ends, which lost 0 bases and 0 bases, there was a span of 10 bases. The germline CDR1 and CDR2 sequences are SGHRS and YFSETQ. CDR3 length: 16 residues. For the CDR3, the DNA is TGCGCCAGCAGCTTGGTGGCCATTAGCTCCTACAATGAGCAGTTCTTC. This gives the protein CASSLVAISSYNEQFF.

This clone was seen once. This chain connects TRBV27 to TRBJ1-2; perhaps TRBD1 as D (5 bases). The germline CDR1 and CDR2 sequences are MNHEY and SMNVEV (reference sequence). The CDR3 loop spans 16 amino acids. V was shortened by 2 bases and J by 6 bases, with 19 bases between the two germline ends. The CDR3 sequence: CASSLPRAGASNGYTF. In DNA, the CDR3 is TGTGCCAGCAGTTTACCCAGGGCTGGGGCCAGCAATGGCTACACCTTC.